One and the same sample provided the 32 T cell receptor beta chains below, sequenced in a study of graft-versus-host responses after intestinal transplantation. Repertoires were generated with immunoSEQ multiplex PCR, while TCRdb's copy carries only in-frame clones and drops some. The sample shows tens of thousands of clones, around nine tenths of them seen only once. Sequencing used PBMCs, obtained 26 days after transplant. Source of these receptors: a human patient who received an intestinal transplant, so some T cells may come from the graft donor.

The J gene is TRBJ1-5, the V gene TRBV5-1; 8 positions agree with TRBD1. Germline CDR1 is SGHRS and CDR2 is YFSETQ. The CDR3 sequence is 14 residues long. Losses at the gene ends were 4 bases for V and 9 bases for J; bases not matched to a gene: 9. Written as DNA, the CDR3 is TGCGCCAGCAGCCCTGGGACAGGTACCTTGCCCCAGCATTTT. It encodes CASSPGTGTLPQHF.

The rearrangement links TRBV20-1 to TRBJ2-1; the match to TRBD2 covers 7 bases. The CDR3 has 11 amino acids. Looked up from germline, CDR1 is DFQATT and CDR2 is SNEGSKA (reference sequence). V gave up 7 bases and J gave up 5 bases; unmatched junction bases: 2. The CDR3 nucleotides are TGCAGTGGCCGGGGGGACAATGAGCAGTTCTTC. It encodes CSGRGDNEQFF.

About this clone itself: The sample contains more than one DNA sequence encoding this CDR3. The J gene is TRBJ2-2, the V gene TRBV6-1, with D uncertain. Germline CDR1 is MNHNS and CDR2 is SASEGT. CDR3 size: 14 residues. V lost 1 base, J lost 3 bases, and 6 bases lay in between. The CDR3 region is CASSEGLDTGELFF. The CDR3 DNA sequence: TGTGCCAGCAGTGAAGGGTTAGACACCGGGGAGCTGTTTTTT.

In this sample, this clone turned up once. V is TRBV9 and J is TRBJ2-5; TRBD2 is a possible D gene (7 bases). The CDR3 contains 15 residues. Germline V lookup: CDR1 SGDLS, CDR2 YYNGEE. Trimming took off 0 bases at V and 2 bases at J, with 11 bases between the two ends. The CDR3 nucleotides are TGTGCCAGCAGCGTAGGAGGGGGGGCGCAAGAGACCCAGTACTTC. This codes for CASSVGGGAQETQYF.

The chain couples TRBV4-1 to TRBJ1-4; TRBD1 might be the D (6 bases). Germline V gene sequence: CDR1 MGHRA, CDR2 YSYEKL. V gave up 3 bases and J gave up 5 bases, with 13 bases separating them. The CDR3 totals 15 residues. The CDR3 sequence: CASSHSKGGNEKLFF. CDR3 sequence (DNA): TGCGCCAGCAGCCACTCAAAGGGGGGGAATGAAAAACTGTTTTTT.

The chain has TRBV23-1 and TRBJ2-7; D may be TRBD1 (6 bases). TRBV23-1 qualifies as an ORF whose function is uncertain. This CDR3 spans 14 amino acids. V dropped 4 bases and J dropped 3 bases, with 13 bases sitting between them. DNA of the CDR3: TGCGCCAGCAGTCGCTCAGGGGATCTCTACGAGCAGTACTTC. Translated, it gives CASSRSGDLYEQYF.

Only one count was recorded for this clone. This sequence joins TRBV4-2 and TRBJ2-1; D uncertain. The CDR3 totals 15 residues. Trimming removed 3 bases at V and 0 bases at J, with 9 bases between. Germline V gene sequence: CDR1 LGHNA, CDR2 YNFKEQ. The chain's CDR3 is CASSHGESSYNEQFF. CDR3 coding DNA: TGTGCCAGCAGCCATGGTGAGAGCTCCTACAATGAGCAGTTCTTC.

This clone was found once. V usage is TRBV7-9 and J usage is TRBJ1-2; D is possibly TRBD1 (5 bases). Germline-derived CDR1 and CDR2 are SEHNR and FQNEAQ (reference sequence). V was clipped by 5 bases and J by 5 bases, with 21 bases between them. This CDR3 is 16 amino acids long. The CDR3: CASSIGEVAATYGYTF. Here the CDR3 DNA reads TGTGCCAGCAGCATAGGGGAGGTCGCCGCCACTTATGGCTACACCTTC. The variable domain in full, completed from reference TRBV7-9 and TRBJ1-2, reads DTGVSQNPRHKITKRGQNVTFRCDPISEHNRLYWYRQTLGQGPEFLTYFQNEAQLEKSRLLSDRFSAERPKGSFSTLEIQRTEQGDSAMYLCASSIGEVAATYGYTFGSGTRLTVV.

This rearrangement joins TRBV27 to TRBJ1-1; 10 bases align to TRBD1. The CDR3 is 15 amino acids. Unmatched junction bases numbered 4, after V lost 4 bases and J lost 2 bases. Germline loops: CDR1 MNHEY, CDR2 SMNVEV (reference sequence). CDR3 sequence: CASSSRDRGNTEAFF. Written as DNA, the CDR3 is TGTGCCAGCAGTTCCCGGGACAGGGGAAACACTGAAGCTTTCTTT.

This clone ranks as large. The V and J genes are TRBV10-3 and TRBJ1-1; D gene unclear. The germline V and J ends were trimmed by 9 bases and 4 bases, with 12 bases remaining between them. CDR3 length equals 12 residues. Germline V gives CDR1 ENHRY, CDR2 SYGVKD. DNA of the CDR3: TGTGCCATTCTACCCCCGGGCACTGAAGCTTTCTTT. Its translation: CAILPPGTEAFF.

The V gene is TRBV13, the J gene TRBJ2-2, with D unclear. The CDR3 has 12 residues. Germline CDR1 reads PRHDT; CDR2 reads FYEKMQ (reference sequence). Trimming shortened V by 0 bases and J by 6 bases, and 2 bases separated the two germline ends. CDR3 nucleotide sequence: TGTGCCAGCAGCTTAGGCGCCGGGGAGCTGTTTTTT. It yields the protein CASSLGAGELFF.

The rearrangement joins TRBV5-4 to TRBJ1-1; 7 nucleotides align to TRBD1. This CDR3 region has 16 residues. Germline CDR1 SGHNT, CDR2 YYREEE (reference sequence). V trimming: 6 bases; J trimming: 0 bases; junction bases outside the gene matches: 11. The CDR3 sequence: CASNRQGRKMNTEAFF. The CDR3 nucleotides read TGTGCCAGCAACCGACAGGGTCGGAAAATGAACACTGAAGCTTTCTTT.

The chain links TRBV6-1 to TRBJ1-1; 8 bases agree with TRBD1. V shed 2 bases, J shed 5 bases, and the junction held 4 bases outside the gene matches. The germline gives CDR1 MNHNS, CDR2 SASEGT. The CDR3 sequence is 14 residues long. The CDR3 spells CASSETGGGTEAFF. DNA of the CDR3: TGTGCCAGCAGTGAAACAGGGGGAGGAACTGAAGCTTTCTTT.

The rearrangement joins TRBV11-3 to TRBJ2-1; 8 nucleotides align to TRBD1. Germline values: CDR1 SGHNT, CDR2 YENEEA. The CDR3 length is 15 residues. The junction had 5 bases not matched to a gene; V was cut back by 1 base and J by 6 bases. The CDR3 nucleotides read TGTGCCAGCAGCTTAGGCGGGACAGGAGCCAATGAGCAGTTCTTC. This encodes CASSLGGTGANEQFF. Together with reference TRBV11-3 and TRBJ2-1, the CDR3 gives the full variable domain: EAGVVQSPRYKIIEKKQPVAFWCNPISGHNTLYWYLQNLGQGPELLIRYENEEAVDDSQLPKDRFSAERLKGVDSTLKIQPAELGDSAVYLCASSLGGTGANEQFFGPGTRLTVL.

This clone turned up a few times. This chain uses TRBV7-9 with TRBJ1-2; D remains ambiguous. Germline loops: CDR1 SEHNR, CDR2 FQNEAQ (reference sequence). The CDR3 has 15 amino acids. With 5 bases removed from V and 1 base from J, the gap between germline ends came to 14 bases. CDR3: CASSTELKNNYGYTF. In DNA, the CDR3 is TGTGCCAGCAGCACAGAACTCAAGAATAACTATGGCTACACCTTC.

V gene TRBV6-1 combines with J gene TRBJ2-3, with TRBD1 matching 9 bases. With 3 bases clipped from V and 4 bases from J, the junction kept 8 bases outside the gene matches. The CDR3 is made up of 16 amino acids. The germline V gene encodes CDR1 MNHNS and CDR2 SASEGT. In nucleotides, the CDR3 is TGTGCCAGCAGTGATTGGACAGGGGATTCATCAGATACGCAGTATTTT. This codes for CASSDWTGDSSDTQYF.

This CDR3 is CASTDRGFPGELFF. CDR3 DNA sequence: TGTGCCAGCACGGACAGGGGTTTCCCCGGGGAGCTGTTTTTT. The chain joins TRBV6-6 to TRBJ2-2; 9 nucleotides line up with TRBD1. The germline gives CDR1 MNHNY, CDR2 SVGAGI (reference sequence). The CDR3 spans 14 residues. The junction had 6 bases not matched to a gene; V was cut back by 7 bases and J by 6 bases.

The chain carries TRBV27 and TRBJ2-7; perhaps TRBD1 as D (6 bases). Germline-derived CDR1 and CDR2 are MNHEY and SMNVEV (reference sequence). The CDR3 extends over 16 amino acids. The ends were cut back, 0 bases at V and 2 bases at J, with 14 bases in the middle. The CDR3 spells CASSLSAGAYTYEQYF. In DNA form, the CDR3 reads TGTGCCAGCAGTTTATCGGCAGGGGCCTACACCTACGAGCAGTACTTC.

The chain combines TRBV6-1 with TRBJ2-5, with D possibly matching TRBD2 (5 bases). This CDR3 region has 13 residues. V was cut by 4 bases and J by 5 bases, with 11 bases left in between. The germline V gene encodes CDR1 MNHNS and CDR2 SASEGT. CDR3 loop: CASSATWEETQYF. In DNA, the CDR3 is TGTGCCAGCAGTGCAACTTGGGAGGAGACCCAGTACTTC.

J is TRBJ2-1 and V is TRBV7-9; the match to TRBD2 covers 13 bases. Losses at the gene ends were 5 bases for V and 3 bases for J; bases not matched to a gene: 4. The CDR3 is made up of 16 amino acids. The germline CDR1 and CDR2 sequences are SEHNR and FQNEAQ (reference sequence). CDR3 loop: CASSRLAGGYYNEQFF. CDR3 DNA: TGTGCCAGCAGCCGACTAGCGGGGGGCTACTACAATGAGCAGTTCTTC. The entire variable domain, with the rest obtained from reference TRBV7-9 and TRBJ2-1, is as follows: DTGVSQNPRHKITKRGQNVTFRCDPISEHNRLYWYRQTLGQGPEFLTYFQNEAQLEKSRLLSDRFSAERPKGSFSTLEIQRTEQGDSAMYLCASSRLAGGYYNEQFFGPGTRLTVL.

This clone was seen just once. The chain combines TRBV7-3 with TRBJ2-2; D might be TRBD1 (5 bases). The length of the CDR3 is 15 residues. Germline loops: CDR1 SGHTA, CDR2 FQGTGA. Trimming stripped 5 bases from V and 4 bases from J, with 14 bases between. The CDR3 loop reads CASSQRAQGTGELFF. In nucleotides, the CDR3 is TGTGCCAGCAGCCAGAGAGCCCAGGGCACCGGGGAGCTGTTTTTT.

The rearrangement joins TRBV11-2 to TRBJ2-1; 14 bases line up with TRBD2. The V gene end was trimmed by 5 bases and the J gene end by 1 base; junction bases not matched to a gene: 7. CDR1 is SGHAT, CDR2 FQNNGV, per germline. The CDR3 extends over 18 amino acids. CDR3 in amino acids: CASSPTSGRAGSYNEQFF. The CDR3 nucleotides are TGTGCCAGCAGCCCGACTAGCGGGAGGGCCGGGTCCTACAATGAGCAGTTCTTC.

V usage is TRBV7-8 and J usage is TRBJ2-1; TRBD2 agrees at 7 bases. The CDR3 contains 15 residues. The V and J ends lost 5 bases and 4 bases, in that order; junction bases with no gene match: 8. Germline CDR1 reads SGHVS; CDR2 reads FQNEAQ. CDR3 sequence (DNA): TGTGCCAGCAGCCGAAAGAGGGGACTATACAATGAGCAGTTCTTC. Translated: CASSRKRGLYNEQFF.

This clone occurred a few times. The rearrangement uses TRBV6-4 and TRBJ2-2; no clear D. This CDR3 contains 13 residues. Germline V gene sequence: CDR1 MRHNA, CDR2 SNTAGT. The V end lost 5 bases, the J end lost 2 bases, and 6 bases lay between the germline ends. DNA of the CDR3: TGTGCCAGCAGTTCCACAAACACCGGGGAGCTGTTTTTT. Its protein product is CASSSTNTGELFF.

The J gene is TRBJ1-4, the V gene TRBV7-2, with unresolved D. V dropped 5 bases and J dropped 8 bases, with 18 bases sitting between them. CDR3 length: 15 amino acids. Germline V gene lookup returns CDR1 SGHTA and CDR2 FQGNSA. CDR3 DNA: TGTGCCAGCAGCATAACCCCTCGTTTTGGCGAAAAACTGTTTTTT. Residues: CASSITPRFGEKLFF.

The rearrangement joins TRBV28 to TRBJ2-1; 9 bases match TRBD2. Germline CDR1 is MDHEN and CDR2 is SYDVKM. CDR3 length: 15 amino acids. Losses at the gene ends were 6 bases for V and 10 bases for J; bases not matched to a gene: 13. CDR3 bases: TGTGCCAGCAGCTTAGCGGGAGTTTCTCTCAGAGAGCAGTTCTTC. Translating gives CASSLAGVSLREQFF.

This chain uses TRBV11-2 with TRBJ1-5, with a tentative D call TRBD1 (5 bases). The CDR3 has 15 residues. Germline CDR1 is SGHAT and CDR2 is FQNNGV. V lost 0 bases and J lost 2, with 8 bases in between. Here the CDR3 reads CASSLDRVGNQPQHF. The CDR3 coding sequence is TGTGCCAGCAGCTTAGACAGGGTGGGCAATCAGCCCCAGCATTTT.

The chain couples TRBV5-4 to TRBJ1-1; D not certain. The CDR3 is 12 amino acids. Germline CDR1 reads SGHNT; CDR2 reads YYREEE (reference sequence). V was clipped by 4 bases and J by 1 base, with 5 bases between them. CDR3 nucleotides: TGTGCCAGCAGCCCGGGGAACACTGAAGCTTTCTTT. This translates into CASSPGNTEAFF.

This sequence joins TRBV5-4 and TRBJ2-7, with D perhaps TRBD1 (5 bases). CDR1 SGHNT and CDR2 YYREEE come from the germline V gene (reference sequence). The CDR3 consists of 15 residues. The V gene lost 1 base and the J gene lost 2 bases, with 13 bases spanning the gap. In DNA form, the CDR3 reads TGTGCCAGCAGCTTGTCAGGGCCTCACACCTACGAGCAGTACTTC. Translated, it gives CASSLSGPHTYEQYF.

The chain carries TRBV7-3 and TRBJ2-6; D possibly corresponds to TRBD2 (5 bases). Germline loops: CDR1 SGHTA, CDR2 FQGTGA. This CDR3 spans 17 amino acids. V was trimmed by 3 bases and J by 4 bases, leaving 16 bases between them. The CDR3 loop is CASSLFHGNGGANVLTF. The CDR3 DNA follows: TGTGCCAGCAGCTTGTTTCACGGGAACGGGGGGGCCAACGTCCTGACTTTC.

The gene calls are TRBV27 and TRBJ1-4; D gene ambiguous. Germline CDR1 and CDR2: MNHEY and SMNVEV (reference sequence). The CDR3 runs to 14 residues. Trimming took 5 bases from V and 4 from J, leaving 11 bases between them. CDR3 protein: CASSPGAGNEKLFF. The CDR3 nucleotides are TGTGCCAGCAGTCCAGGCGCCGGTAATGAAAAACTGTTTTTT.

In DNA, the CDR3 is TGTGCCAGCTCACCAACCCCAGGGTTCGCCACTGAAGCTTTCTTT. This encodes CASSPTPGFATEAFF. The V and J genes are TRBV18 and TRBJ1-1, with a possible D match to TRBD1 (5 bases). The length of the CDR3 is 15 residues. Germline V lookup: CDR1 KGHSH, CDR2 LQKENI. V was clipped by 2 bases and J by 4 bases, with 14 bases between them.